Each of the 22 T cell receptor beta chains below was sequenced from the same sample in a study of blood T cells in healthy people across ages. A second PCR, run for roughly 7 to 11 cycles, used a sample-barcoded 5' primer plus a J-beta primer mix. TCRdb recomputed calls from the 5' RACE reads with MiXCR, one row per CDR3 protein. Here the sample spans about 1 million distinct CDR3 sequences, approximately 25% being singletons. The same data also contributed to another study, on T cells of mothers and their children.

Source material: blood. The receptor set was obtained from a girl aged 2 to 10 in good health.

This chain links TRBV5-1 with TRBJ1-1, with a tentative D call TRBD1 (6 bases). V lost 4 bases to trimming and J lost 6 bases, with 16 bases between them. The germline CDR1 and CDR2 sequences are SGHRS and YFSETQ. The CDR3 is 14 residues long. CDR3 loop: CASSPAGDGAEAFF. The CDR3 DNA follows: TGCGCCAGCAGCCCAGCAGGGGATGGGGCTGAAGCTTTCTTT.

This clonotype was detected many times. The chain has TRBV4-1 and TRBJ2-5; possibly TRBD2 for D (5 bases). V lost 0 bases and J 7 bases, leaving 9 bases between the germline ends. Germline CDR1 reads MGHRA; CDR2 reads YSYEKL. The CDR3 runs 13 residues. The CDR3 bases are TGCGCCAGCAGCCAAGAGCAGGCGGGGACCCAGTACTTC. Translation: CASSQEQAGTQYF.

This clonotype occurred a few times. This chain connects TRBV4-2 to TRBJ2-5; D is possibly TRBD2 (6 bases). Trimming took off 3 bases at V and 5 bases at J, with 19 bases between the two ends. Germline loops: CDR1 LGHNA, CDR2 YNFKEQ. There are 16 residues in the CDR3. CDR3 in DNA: TGTGCCAGCAGCCATGGAACGGGGAGGCTTCGGGAGACCCAGTACTTC. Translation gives CASSHGTGRLRETQYF.

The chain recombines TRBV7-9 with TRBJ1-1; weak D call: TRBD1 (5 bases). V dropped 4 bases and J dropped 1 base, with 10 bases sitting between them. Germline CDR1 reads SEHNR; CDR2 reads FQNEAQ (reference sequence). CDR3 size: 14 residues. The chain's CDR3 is CASSSTVKNTEAFF. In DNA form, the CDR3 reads TGTGCCAGCAGCTCGACAGTTAAGAACACTGAAGCTTTCTTT.

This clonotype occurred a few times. The CDR3 loop is CASSSTSGRAFSEQYF. The CDR3 nucleotides read TGTGCCAGCAGCTCGACTAGCGGGAGGGCGTTCTCCGAGCAGTACTTC. The chain couples TRBV7-9 to TRBJ2-7; 14 positions agree with TRBD2. The ends lost 4 bases at V and 6 bases at J; junction bases unmatched: 8. CDR3 size: 16 residues. Germline V gives CDR1 SEHNR, CDR2 FQNEAQ (reference sequence).

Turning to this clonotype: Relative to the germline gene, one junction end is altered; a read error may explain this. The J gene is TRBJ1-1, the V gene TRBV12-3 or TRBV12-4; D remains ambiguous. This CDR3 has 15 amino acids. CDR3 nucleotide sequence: TGTGCCAGCAGTTTATCTCGGGGAAAGGGCACTGAAGCTCTCTTT. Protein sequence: CASSLSRGKGTEALF.

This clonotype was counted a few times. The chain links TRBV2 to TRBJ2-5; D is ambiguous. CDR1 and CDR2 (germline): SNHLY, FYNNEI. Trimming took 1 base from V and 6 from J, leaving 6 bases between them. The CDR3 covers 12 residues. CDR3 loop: CASSEGGKTQYF. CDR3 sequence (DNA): TGTGCCAGCAGTGAAGGGGGAAAGACCCAGTACTTC.

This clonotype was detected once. CDR3 bases: TGTGCCAGCAGCCGAAATCTAGCGGGGGGATACAATGAGCAGTTCTTC. Translating gives CASSRNLAGGYNEQFF. This rearrangement joins TRBV6-2 or TRBV6-3 to TRBJ2-1, with 11 nucleotides matching TRBD2. This CDR3 is 16 amino acids long. The junction had 8 bases not matched to a gene; V was cut back by 6 bases and J by 4 bases. The germline V gene has CDR1 MNHEY and CDR2 SVGEGT.

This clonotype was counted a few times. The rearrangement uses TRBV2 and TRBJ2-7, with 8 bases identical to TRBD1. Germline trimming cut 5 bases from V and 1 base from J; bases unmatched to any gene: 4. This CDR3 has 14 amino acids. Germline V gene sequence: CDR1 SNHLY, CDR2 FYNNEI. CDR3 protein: CASSRQGPSYEQYF. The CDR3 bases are TGTGCCAGCAGTCGACAGGGGCCATCCTACGAGCAGTACTTC.

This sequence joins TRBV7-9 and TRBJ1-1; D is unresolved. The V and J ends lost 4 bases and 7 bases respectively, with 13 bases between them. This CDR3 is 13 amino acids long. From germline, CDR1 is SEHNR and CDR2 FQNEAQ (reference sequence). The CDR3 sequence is CASSSFRTREAFF. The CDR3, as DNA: TGTGCCAGCAGCTCCTTTAGGACCCGTGAAGCTTTCTTT. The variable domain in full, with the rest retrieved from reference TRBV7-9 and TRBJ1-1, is DTGVSQNPRHKITKRGQNVTFRCDPISEHNRLYWYRQTLGQGPEFLTYFQNEAQLEKSRLLSDRFSAERPKGSFSTLEIQRTEQGDSAMYLCASSSFRTREAFFGQGTRLTVV.

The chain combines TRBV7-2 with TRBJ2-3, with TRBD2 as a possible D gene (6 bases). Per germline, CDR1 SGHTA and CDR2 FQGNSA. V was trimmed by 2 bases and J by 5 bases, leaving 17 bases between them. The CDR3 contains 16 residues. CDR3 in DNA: TGTGCCAGCAGCTTACGGAGGGCCTCAGGCGGAGATACGCAGTATTTT. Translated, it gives CASSLRRASGGDTQYF.

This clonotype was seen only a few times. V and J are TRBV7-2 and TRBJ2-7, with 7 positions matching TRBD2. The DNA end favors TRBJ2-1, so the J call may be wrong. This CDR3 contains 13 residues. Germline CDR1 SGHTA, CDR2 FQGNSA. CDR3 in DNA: TGTGCCAGCAGCTTGTCTAGCGGTGGTGAGCAGTTCTTC. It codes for CASSLSSGGEQFF.

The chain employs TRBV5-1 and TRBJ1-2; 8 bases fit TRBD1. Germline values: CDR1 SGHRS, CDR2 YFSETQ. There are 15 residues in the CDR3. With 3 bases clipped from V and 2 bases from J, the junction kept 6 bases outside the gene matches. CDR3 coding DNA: TGCGCCAGCAGCTCTGTGACAGGGGAGAACTATGGCTACACCTTC. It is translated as CASSSVTGENYGYTF.

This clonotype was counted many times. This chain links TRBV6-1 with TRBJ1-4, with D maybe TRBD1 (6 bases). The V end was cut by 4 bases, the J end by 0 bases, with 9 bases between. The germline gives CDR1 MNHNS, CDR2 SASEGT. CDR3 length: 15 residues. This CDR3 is CASSGSGATNEKLFF. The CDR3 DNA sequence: TGTGCCAGCAGTGGGTCAGGGGCAACTAATGAAAAACTGTTTTTT.

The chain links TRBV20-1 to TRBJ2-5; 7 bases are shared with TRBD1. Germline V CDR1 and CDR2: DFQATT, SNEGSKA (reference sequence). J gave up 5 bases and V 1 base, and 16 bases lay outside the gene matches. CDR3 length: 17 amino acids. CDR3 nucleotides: TGCAGTGCTAGAGCCCCAAGCGACAGGGTTTGGTCCGAGACCCAGTACTTC. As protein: CSARAPSDRVWSETQYF.

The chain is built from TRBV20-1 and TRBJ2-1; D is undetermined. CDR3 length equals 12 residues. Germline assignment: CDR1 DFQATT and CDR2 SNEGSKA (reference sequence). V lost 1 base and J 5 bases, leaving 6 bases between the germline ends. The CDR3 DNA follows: TGCAGTGCTAGAGTATCTCACAATGAGCAGTTCTTC. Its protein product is CSARVSHNEQFF.

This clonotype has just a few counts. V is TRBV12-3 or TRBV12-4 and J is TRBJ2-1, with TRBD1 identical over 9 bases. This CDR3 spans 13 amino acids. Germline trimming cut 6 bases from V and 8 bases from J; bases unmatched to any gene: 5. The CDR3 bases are TGTGCCAGCAGACGGACAGGGGACGATGAGCAGTTCTTC. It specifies CASRRTGDDEQFF.

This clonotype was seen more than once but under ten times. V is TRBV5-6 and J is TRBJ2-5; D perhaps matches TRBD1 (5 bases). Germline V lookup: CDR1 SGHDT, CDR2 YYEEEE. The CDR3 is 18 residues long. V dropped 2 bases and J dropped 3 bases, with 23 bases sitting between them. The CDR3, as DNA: TGTGCCAGCAGCTTTGATCAGGTCTGGTACAGGCCGAAAGAGACCCAGTACTTC. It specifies CASSFDQVWYRPKETQYF.

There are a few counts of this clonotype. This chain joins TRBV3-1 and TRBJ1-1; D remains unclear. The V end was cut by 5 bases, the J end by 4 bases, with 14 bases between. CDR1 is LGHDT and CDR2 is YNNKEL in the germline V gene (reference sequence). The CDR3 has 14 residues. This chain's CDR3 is CASSDPGLGTEAFF. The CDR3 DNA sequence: TGTGCCAGCAGCGACCCCGGGCTGGGCACTGAAGCTTTCTTT.

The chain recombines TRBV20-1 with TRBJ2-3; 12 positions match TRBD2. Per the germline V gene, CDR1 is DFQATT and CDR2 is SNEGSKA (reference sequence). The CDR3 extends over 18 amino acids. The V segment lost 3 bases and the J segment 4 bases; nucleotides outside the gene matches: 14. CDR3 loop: CSARRASGGAMGADTQYF. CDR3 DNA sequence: TGCAGTGCTAGGAGGGCTAGCGGGGGGGCCATGGGTGCAGATACGCAGTATTTT.

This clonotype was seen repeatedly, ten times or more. The CDR3 bases are TGTGCCAGCAGCTTAGCAGGGGGGGCATACAATGAGCAGTTCTTC. This sequence encodes CASSLAGGAYNEQFF. This sequence joins TRBV7-2 and TRBJ2-1; TRBD2 might be the D (7 bases). Trimming took 0 bases from V and 4 from J, leaving 10 bases between them. The germline CDR1 and CDR2 sequences are SGHTA and FQGNSA. CDR3 length: 15 amino acids.

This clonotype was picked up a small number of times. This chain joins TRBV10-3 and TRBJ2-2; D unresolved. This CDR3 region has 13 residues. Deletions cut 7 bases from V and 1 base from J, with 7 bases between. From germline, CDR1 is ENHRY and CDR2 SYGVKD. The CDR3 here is CAITPENTGELFF. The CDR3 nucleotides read TGTGCCATCACGCCAGAGAACACCGGGGAGCTGTTTTTT.